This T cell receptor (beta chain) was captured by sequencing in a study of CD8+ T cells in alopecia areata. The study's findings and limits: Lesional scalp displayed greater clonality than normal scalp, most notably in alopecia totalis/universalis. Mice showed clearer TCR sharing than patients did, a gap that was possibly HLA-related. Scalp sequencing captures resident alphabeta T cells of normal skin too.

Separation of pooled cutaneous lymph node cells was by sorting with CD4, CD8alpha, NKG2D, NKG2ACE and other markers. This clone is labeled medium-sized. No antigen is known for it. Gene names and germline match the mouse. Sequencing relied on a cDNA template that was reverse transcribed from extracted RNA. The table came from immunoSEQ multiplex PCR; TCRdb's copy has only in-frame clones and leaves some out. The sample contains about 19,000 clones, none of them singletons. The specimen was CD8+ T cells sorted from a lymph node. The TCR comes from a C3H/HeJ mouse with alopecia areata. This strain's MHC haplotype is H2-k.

The CDR3 loop is CASSDDSYEQYF. The part of the CDR3 DNA that was read is TGTGCCAGCAGTGATGACAGCTAT. The J gene is TRBJ2-7, the V gene TRBV13-3; D call uncertain. Read data end 4 residues before the CDR3 end; the end is taken from the germline J gene. The V gene's germline CDR1 is NNHDY and CDR2 SYVADS. The CDR3 extends over 12 amino acids. Trimming cost V 0 bases and J 3 bases, with 4 bases left between them.